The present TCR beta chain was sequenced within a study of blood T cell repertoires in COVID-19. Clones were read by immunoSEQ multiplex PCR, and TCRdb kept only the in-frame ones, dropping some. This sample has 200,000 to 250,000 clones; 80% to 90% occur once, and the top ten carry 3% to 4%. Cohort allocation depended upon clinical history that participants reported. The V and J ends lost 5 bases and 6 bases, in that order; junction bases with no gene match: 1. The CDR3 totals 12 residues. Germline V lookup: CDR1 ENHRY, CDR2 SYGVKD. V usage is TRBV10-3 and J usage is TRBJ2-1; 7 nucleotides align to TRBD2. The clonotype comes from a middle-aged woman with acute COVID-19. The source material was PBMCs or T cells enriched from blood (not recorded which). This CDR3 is CAISSGANEQFF. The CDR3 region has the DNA TGTGCCATCAGTAGCGGGGCCAATGAGCAGTTCTTC.